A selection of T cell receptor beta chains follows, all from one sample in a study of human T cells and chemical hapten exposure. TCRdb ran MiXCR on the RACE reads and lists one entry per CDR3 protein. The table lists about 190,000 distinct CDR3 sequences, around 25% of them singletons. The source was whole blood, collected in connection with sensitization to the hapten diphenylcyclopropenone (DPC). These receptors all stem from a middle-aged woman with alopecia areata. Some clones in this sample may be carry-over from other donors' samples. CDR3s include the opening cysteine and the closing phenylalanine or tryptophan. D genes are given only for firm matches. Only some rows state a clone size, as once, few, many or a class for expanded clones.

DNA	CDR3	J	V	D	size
TGCAGTGCTAGACCGGGACTAGCGGGGGCCTCCTACGAGCAGTACTTC	CSARPGLAGASYEQYF	TRBJ2-7	TRBV20-1	TRBD2	few
TGTGCCAGCAGCTTAGCCTCGGTCCCGGGGTACAATGAGCAGTTCTTC	CASSLASVPGYNEQFF	TRBJ2-1	TRBV7-2	-	-
TGCGCCAGCAGCTTGGCCGCGAGGGTTACAACTAATGAAAAACTGTTTTTT	CASSLAARVTTNEKLFF	TRBJ1-4	TRBV5-1	-	-
TGTGCCAGCAGTCCCGCTAGCGGGACCATCTACAATGAGCAGTTCTTC	CASSPASGTIYNEQFF	TRBJ2-1	TRBV28	TRBD2	-
TGTGCCAGCAGCTTATGGGCGGGACTCGGCTCCTACGAGCAGTACTTC	CASSLWAGLGSYEQYF	TRBJ2-7	TRBV7-2	-	-
TGCGCCAGCAGCGCCGGGACTAGCGGGAGGGCACGGGAGACCCAGTACTTC	CASSAGTSGRARETQYF	TRBJ2-5	TRBV5-1	TRBD2	-
TGCAGTGCTAGAGATGTGGGGGCTGGCAATCAGCCCCAGCATTTT	CSARDVGAGNQPQHF	TRBJ1-5	TRBV20-1	-	few
TGTGCCAGCAGTTACTCGTTAGGGGGGGAGCTGTTTTTT	CASSYSLGGELFF	TRBJ2-2	TRBV6-6	-	few
TGTGCCAGCAGCTTAGGTTGGGGTTCCAATCAGCCCCAGCATTTT	CASSLGWGSNQPQHF	TRBJ1-5	TRBV7-2	-	-
TGTGCCAGCACTCCAGGGGGAAATTCACCCCTCCACTTT	CASTPGGNSPLHF	TRBJ1-6	TRBV6-5	TRBD1	-